This T cell receptor beta chain was documented in a study of CD8+CD57+ T cells in acquired aplastic anemia. For the study at large: When averaged, DNA from sorted CD4+ and CD8+ cells came to approximately 3 ug. For CD4+ cells, healthy donors had an average of about 11 million reads.

This clonotype was recorded at least ten times. The antigen is not known. Trimming took 1 base from V and 4 from J; bases not matched to a gene: 7. The CDR3 consists of 16 residues. Germline assignment: CDR1 LNHDA and CDR2 SQIVND (reference sequence). Using genomic DNA as the template, TCR beta VDJ and CDR3 profiling was carried out. One entry per CDR3 protein, called by TCRdb with MiXCR from the reads. This sample carries about 190,000 distinct CDR3 sequences, approximately 52% of them seen once, and the ten largest clones take roughly 15%. General study points: Patients and controls turned out to have around 29 CD8+ CDR3 sequences in common. Significance was not reached for CD8+ Simpson's diversity between patients and controls.

Sequencing was carried out using sorted CD4+, CD8+, or CD8+CD57+ T cells (not recorded which) from PBMCs. V usage is TRBV19 and J usage is TRBJ2-7; 10 bases are a match to TRBD1. The origin of this receptor is a human donor in good health, serving as a control. CDR3: CASSIGTGTGVYEQYF. In nucleotides, the CDR3 is TGTGCCAGTAGTATAGGAACCGGGACAGGGGTATACGAGCAGTACTTC. Drawing the rest from reference TRBV19 and TRBJ2-7, the complete variable domain is DGGITQSPKYLFRKEGQNVTLSCEQNLNHDAMYWYRQDPGQGLRLIYYSQIVNDFQKGDIAEGYSVSREKKESFPLTVTSAQKNPTAFYLCASSIGTGTGVYEQYFGPGTRLTVT.